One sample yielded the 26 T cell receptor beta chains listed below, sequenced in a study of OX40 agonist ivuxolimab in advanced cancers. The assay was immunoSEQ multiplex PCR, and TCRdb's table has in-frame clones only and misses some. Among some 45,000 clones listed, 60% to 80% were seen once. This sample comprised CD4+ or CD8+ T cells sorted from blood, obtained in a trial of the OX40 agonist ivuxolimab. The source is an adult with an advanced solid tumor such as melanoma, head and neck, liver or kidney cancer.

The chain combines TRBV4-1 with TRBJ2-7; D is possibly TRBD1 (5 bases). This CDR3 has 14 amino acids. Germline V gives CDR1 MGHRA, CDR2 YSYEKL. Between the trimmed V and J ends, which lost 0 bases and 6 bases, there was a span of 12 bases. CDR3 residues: CASSQDREYGEQYF. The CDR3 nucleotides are TGCGCCAGCAGCCAAGACAGGGAATATGGCGAGCAGTACTTC.

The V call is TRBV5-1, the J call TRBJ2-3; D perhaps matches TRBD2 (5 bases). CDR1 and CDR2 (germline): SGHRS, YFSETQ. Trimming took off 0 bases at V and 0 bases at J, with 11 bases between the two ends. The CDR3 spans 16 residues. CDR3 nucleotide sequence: TGCGCCAGCAGCTTGGCCCTAGCATCAAGCACAGATACGCAGTATTTT. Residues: CASSLALASSTDTQYF.

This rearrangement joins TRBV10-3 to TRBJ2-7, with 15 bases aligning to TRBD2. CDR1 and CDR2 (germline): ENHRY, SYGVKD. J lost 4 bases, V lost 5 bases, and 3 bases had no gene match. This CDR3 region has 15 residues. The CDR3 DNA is TGTGCCATCAGTACCGGGACTAGCGGGAGGTACGAGCAGTACTTC. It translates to CAISTGTSGRYEQYF.

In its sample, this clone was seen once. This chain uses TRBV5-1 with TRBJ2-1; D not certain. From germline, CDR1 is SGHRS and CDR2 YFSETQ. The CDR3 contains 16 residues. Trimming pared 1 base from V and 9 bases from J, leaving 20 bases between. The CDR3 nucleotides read TGCGCCAGCAGCTTGATAGGAGCACAGCGAAACGGTGAGCAGTTCTTC. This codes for CASSLIGAQRNGEQFF.

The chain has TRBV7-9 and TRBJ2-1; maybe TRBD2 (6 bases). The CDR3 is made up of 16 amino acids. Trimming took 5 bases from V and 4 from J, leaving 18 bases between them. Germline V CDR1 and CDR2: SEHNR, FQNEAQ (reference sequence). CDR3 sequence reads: CASSPGRKRPYNEQFF. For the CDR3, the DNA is TGTGCCAGCAGCCCTGGGAGGAAACGTCCTTACAATGAGCAGTTCTTC.

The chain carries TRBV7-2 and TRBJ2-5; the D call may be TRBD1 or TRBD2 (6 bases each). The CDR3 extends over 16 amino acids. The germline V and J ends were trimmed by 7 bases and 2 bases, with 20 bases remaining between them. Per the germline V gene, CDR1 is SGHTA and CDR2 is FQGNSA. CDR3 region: CASNTGGRGRQETQYF. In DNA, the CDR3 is TGTGCCAGCAATACTGGGGGGCGGGGAAGGCAAGAGACCCAGTACTTC.

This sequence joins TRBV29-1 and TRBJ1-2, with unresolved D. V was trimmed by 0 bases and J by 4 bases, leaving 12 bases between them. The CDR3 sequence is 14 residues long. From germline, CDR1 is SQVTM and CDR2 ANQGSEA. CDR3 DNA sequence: TGCAGCGTTGAAGATGATGAAGGGTTCTATGGCTACACCTTC. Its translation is CSVEDDEGFYGYTF.

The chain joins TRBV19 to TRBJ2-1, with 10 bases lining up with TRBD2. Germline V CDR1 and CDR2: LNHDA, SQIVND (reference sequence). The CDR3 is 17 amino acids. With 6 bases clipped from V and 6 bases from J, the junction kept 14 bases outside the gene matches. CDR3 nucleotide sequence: TGTGCCAGTAGCCCAATCTTAGCGGGAGGTATTTTCAATGAGCAGTTCTTC. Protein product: CASSPILAGGIFNEQFF.

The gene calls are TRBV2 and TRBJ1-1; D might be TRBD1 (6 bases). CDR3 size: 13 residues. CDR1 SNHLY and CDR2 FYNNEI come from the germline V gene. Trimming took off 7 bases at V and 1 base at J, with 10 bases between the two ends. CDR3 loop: CASNKGENTEAFF. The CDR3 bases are TGTGCCAGCAATAAGGGGGAGAACACTGAAGCTTTCTTT.

The CDR3 is CASGSSVSYNEQFF. The CDR3 DNA is TGTGCCAGCGGGTCTAGCGTCTCCTACAATGAGCAGTTCTTC. The chain employs TRBV2 and TRBJ2-1, with a tentative D call TRBD2 (6 bases). The V gene lost 8 bases and the J gene lost 0 bases, with 11 bases spanning the gap. This CDR3 has 14 residues. Germline values: CDR1 SNHLY, CDR2 FYNNEI.

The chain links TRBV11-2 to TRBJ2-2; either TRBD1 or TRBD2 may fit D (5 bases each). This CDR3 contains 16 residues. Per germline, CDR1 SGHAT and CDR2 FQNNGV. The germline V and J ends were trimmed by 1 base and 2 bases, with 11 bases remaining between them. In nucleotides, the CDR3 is TGTGCCAGCAGCTTAGCTGGGGGAATAAACACCGGGGAGCTGTTTTTT. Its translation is CASSLAGGINTGELFF.

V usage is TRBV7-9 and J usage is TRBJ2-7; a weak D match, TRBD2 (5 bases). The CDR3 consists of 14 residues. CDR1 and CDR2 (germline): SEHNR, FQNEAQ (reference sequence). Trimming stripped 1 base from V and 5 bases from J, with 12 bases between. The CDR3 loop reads CASSLVGVVNEQYF. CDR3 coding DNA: TGTGCCAGCAGCTTAGTGGGAGTGGTGAACGAGCAGTACTTC.

CDR3 nucleotide sequence: TGTGCCAGCAGCTTGGATTCGGGGTGGAACACTGAAGCTTTCTTT. The encoded protein is CASSLDSGWNTEAFF. V and J are TRBV5-4 and TRBJ1-1; no clear D gene. V was shortened by 0 bases and J by 1 base, with 10 bases between the two germline ends. The germline V gene has CDR1 SGHNT and CDR2 YYREEE (reference sequence). The CDR3 extends over 15 amino acids. Supplemented by reference TRBV5-4 and TRBJ1-1, the full variable domain reads ETGVTQSPTHLIKTRGQQVTLRCSSQSGHNTVSWYQQALGQGPQFIFQYYREEENGRGNFPPRFSGLQFPNYSSELNVNALELDDSALYLCASSLDSGWNTEAFFGQGTRLTVV.

The chain's CDR3 is CASSQYYPPPTYNYGYTF. The CDR3 DNA is TGCGCCAGCAGCCAATACTATCCCCCGCCGACGTATAACTATGGCTACACCTTC. The chain uses TRBV4-1 and TRBJ1-2; D not certain. Trimming removed 2 bases at V and 1 base at J, with 20 bases between. This CDR3 comprises 18 residues. CDR1 and CDR2 from the germline V gene are MGHRA and YSYEKL.

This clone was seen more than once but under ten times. In DNA form, the CDR3 reads TGTGCCTGGATTAGGACGGAATTCAATCCAGATACGCAGTATTTT. Its protein product is CAWIRTEFNPDTQYF. The chain couples TRBV30 to TRBJ2-3; D remains ambiguous. The CDR3 sequence is 15 residues long. Germline V CDR1 and CDR2: GTSNPN, SVGIG (reference sequence). The V end lost 4 bases, the J end lost 4 bases, and 18 bases lay between the germline ends.

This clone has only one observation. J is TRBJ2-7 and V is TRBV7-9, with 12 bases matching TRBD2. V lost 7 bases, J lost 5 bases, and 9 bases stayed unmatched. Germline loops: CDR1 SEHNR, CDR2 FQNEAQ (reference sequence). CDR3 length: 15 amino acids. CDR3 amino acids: CASIPTSGSIHEQYF. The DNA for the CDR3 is TGTGCCAGCATCCCGACTAGCGGGAGTATCCACGAGCAGTACTTC.

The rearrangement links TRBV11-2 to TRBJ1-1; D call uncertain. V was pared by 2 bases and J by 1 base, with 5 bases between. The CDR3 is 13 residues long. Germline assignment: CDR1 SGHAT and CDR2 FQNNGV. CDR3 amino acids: CASSLCGNTEAFF. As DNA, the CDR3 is TGTGCCAGCAGCTTATGCGGGAACACTGAAGCTTTCTTT.

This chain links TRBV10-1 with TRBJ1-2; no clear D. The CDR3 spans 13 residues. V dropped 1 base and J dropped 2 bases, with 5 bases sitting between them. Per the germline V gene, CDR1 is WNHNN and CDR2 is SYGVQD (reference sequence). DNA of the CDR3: TGCGCCAGCAGTGAGTTTGTCAACTATGGCTACACCTTC. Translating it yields CASSEFVNYGYTF.

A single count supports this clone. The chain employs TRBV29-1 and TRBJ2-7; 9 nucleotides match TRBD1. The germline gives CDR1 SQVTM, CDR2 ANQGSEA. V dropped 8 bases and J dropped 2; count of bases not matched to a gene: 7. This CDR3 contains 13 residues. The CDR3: CSTTGGKAYEQYF. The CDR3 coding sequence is TGCAGCACGACAGGGGGTAAAGCCTACGAGCAGTACTTC.

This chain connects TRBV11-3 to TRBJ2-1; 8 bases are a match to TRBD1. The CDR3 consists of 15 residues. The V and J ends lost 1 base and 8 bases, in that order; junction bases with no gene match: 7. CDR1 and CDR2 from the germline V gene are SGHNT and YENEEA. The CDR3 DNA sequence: TGTGCCAGCAGCTTAGCTGGGACAGGCGTCCATGAGCAGTTCTTC. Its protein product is CASSLAGTGVHEQFF.

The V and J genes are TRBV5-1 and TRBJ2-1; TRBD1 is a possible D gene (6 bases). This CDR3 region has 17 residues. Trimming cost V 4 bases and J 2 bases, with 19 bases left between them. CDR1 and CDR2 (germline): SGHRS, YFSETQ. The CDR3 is CASSPGVGTLTYNEQFF. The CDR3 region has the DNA TGCGCCAGCAGCCCTGGAGTGGGGACACTTACCTACAATGAGCAGTTCTTC.

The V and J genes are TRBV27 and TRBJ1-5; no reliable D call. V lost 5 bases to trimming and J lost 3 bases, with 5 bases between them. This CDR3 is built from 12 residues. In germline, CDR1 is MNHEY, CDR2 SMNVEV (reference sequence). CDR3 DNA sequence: TGTGCCAGCAGTCAGTCCAATCAGCCCCAGCATTTT. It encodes CASSQSNQPQHF.

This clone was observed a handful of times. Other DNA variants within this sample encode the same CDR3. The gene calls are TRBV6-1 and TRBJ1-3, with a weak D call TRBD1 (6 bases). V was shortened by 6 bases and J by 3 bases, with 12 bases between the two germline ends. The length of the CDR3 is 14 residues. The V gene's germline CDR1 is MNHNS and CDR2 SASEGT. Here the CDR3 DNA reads TGTGCCAGCAGAACAACAGGGTTTGGAAACACCATATATTTT. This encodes CASRTTGFGNTIYF.

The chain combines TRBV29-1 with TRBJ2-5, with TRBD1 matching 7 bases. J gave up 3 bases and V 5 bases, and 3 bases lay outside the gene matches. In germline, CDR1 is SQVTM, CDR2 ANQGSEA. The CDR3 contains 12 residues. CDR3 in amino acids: CSVIGTEETQYF. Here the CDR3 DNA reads TGCAGCGTTATCGGGACAGAAGAGACCCAGTACTTC.

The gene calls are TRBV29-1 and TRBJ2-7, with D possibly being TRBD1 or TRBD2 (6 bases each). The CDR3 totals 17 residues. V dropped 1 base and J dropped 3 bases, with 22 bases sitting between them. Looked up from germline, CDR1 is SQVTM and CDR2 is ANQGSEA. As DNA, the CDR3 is TGCAGCGTTGAAGGGGTGCGAACCGGGGGCAGTTTCTACGAGCAGTACTTC. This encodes CSVEGVRTGGSFYEQYF.

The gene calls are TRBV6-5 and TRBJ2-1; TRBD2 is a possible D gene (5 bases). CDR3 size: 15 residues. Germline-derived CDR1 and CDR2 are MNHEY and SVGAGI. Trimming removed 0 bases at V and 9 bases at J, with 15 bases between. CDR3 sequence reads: CASSYSGGSSSEQFF. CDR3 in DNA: TGTGCCAGCAGTTACTCCGGTGGGAGCTCGAGTGAGCAGTTCTTC.